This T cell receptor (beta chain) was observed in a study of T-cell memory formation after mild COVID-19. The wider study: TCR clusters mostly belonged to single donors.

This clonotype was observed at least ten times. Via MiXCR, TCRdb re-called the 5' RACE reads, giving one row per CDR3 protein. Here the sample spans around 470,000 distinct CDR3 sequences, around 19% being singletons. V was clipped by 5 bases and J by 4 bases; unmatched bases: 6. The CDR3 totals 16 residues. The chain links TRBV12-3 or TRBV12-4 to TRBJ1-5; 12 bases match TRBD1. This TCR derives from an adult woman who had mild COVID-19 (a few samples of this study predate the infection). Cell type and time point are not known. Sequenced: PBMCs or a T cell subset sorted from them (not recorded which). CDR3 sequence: CASSNRDRGQNQPQHF. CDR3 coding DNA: TGTGCCAGCAGTAACCGGGACAGGGGGCAGAATCAGCCCCAGCATTTT.